A single sample gave rise to the 17 T cell receptor beta chains below, sequenced in a study of CD4 T cells in relation to SARS-CoV-2 and coronaviruses (dated by TCRdb to 2020 to 2023). Antigens of these TCRs are unknown. Receptors were amplified or captured by the immunoSEQ multiplex PCR assay. This is the immuneACCESS table as TCRdb keeps it, with only in-frame sequences that have V and J called. A part of the clones is gone; compared with another copy, unresolved V genes explain less than half, and the rest is unexplained. The sample table shows about 35,000 clones, and 77% are seen once. Around 20% of the sample rests with the top ten. Sequenced input: memory CD4+ T cells from PBMCs, cultured in vitro. Read against the paper, the sample's cell subset or site label means: memory (non-naive) CD4+ T cells. The source is an adult with COVID-19.

This chain connects TRBV30 to TRBJ1-2; perhaps TRBD1 as D (6 bases). The CDR3 runs to 14 residues. V lost 5 bases to trimming and J lost 0 bases, with 13 bases between them. CDR1 is GTSNPN, CDR2 SVGIG, per germline (reference sequence). The CDR3 is CAWYSGVTNYGYTF. The CDR3 DNA reads as TGTGCCTGGTACTCAGGGGTAACTAACTATGGCTACACCTTC. Variable domain in full (rest from reference TRBV30 and TRBJ1-2): SQTIHQWPATLVQPVGSPLSLECTVEGTSNPNLYWYRQAAGRGLQLLFYSVGIGQISSEVPQNLSASRPQDRQFILSSKKLLLSDSGFYLCAWYSGVTNYGYTFGSGTRLTVV.

This sequence joins TRBV13 and TRBJ2-7, with D perhaps matching TRBD1 or TRBD2 (5 bases each). Germline CDR1 is PRHDT and CDR2 is FYEKMQ (reference sequence). The CDR3 spans 16 residues. V was clipped by 0 bases and J by 1 base, with 13 bases between them. In nucleotides, the CDR3 is TGTGCCAGCAGCTTAGGCTGGACGAGGGGTTCCTACGAGCAGTACTTC. Encoded protein: CASSLGWTRGSYEQYF.

This chain joins TRBV2 and TRBJ1-1; TRBD1 agrees at 7 bases. Germline lookup yields CDR1 SNHLY and CDR2 FYNNEI. CDR3 length equals 16 residues. The V gene end was trimmed by 6 bases and the J gene end by 0 bases; junction bases not matched to a gene: 10. CDR3 sequence (DNA): TGTGCCAGCAGGGTGGACAGGTTTCAAATGAACACTGAAGCTTTCTTT. It specifies CASRVDRFQMNTEAFF.

This rearrangement joins TRBV28 to TRBJ2-2; TRBD1 matches at 9 bases. J was trimmed by 6 bases and V by 4 bases; bases with no gene match: 9. The CDR3 has 16 amino acids. Germline V gives CDR1 MDHEN, CDR2 SYDVKM. CDR3 amino acids: CASSSKGQGNPGELFF. The CDR3 coding sequence is TGTGCCAGCAGTTCGAAAGGACAGGGGAATCCCGGGGAGCTGTTTTTT.

V usage is TRBV11-2 and J usage is TRBJ2-7; TRBD1 matches at 11 bases. CDR1 SGHAT and CDR2 FQNNGV come from the germline V gene. V was pared by 6 bases and J by 0 bases, with 4 bases of the junction left unmatched. The CDR3 consists of 15 residues. CDR3 sequence (DNA): TGTGCCAGCAGGGGACAGGGGGGCAGCTCCTACGAGCAGTACTTC. Translation gives CASRGQGGSSYEQYF.

J is TRBJ2-7 and V is TRBV30, with D perhaps TRBD1 or TRBD2 (7 bases each). Per germline, CDR1 GTSNPN and CDR2 SVGIG (reference sequence). This CDR3 has 14 residues. DNA of the CDR3: TGTGACGGCGAGGGGGCGGGGGTCTTTTACGAGCAGTACTTC. Protein sequence: CDGEGAGVFYEQYF.

This clone was found once. This rearrangement joins TRBV9 to TRBJ2-2; D call uncertain. V was shortened by 5 bases and J by 3 bases, with 5 bases between the two germline ends. Looked up from germline, CDR1 is SGDLS and CDR2 is YYNGEE. The CDR3 extends over 12 amino acids. Here the CDR3 DNA reads TGTGCCAGCAGTCAGCACACCGGGGAGCTGTTTTTT. Protein product: CASSQHTGELFF.

The rearrangement uses TRBV7-9 and TRBJ2-2; D might be TRBD1 or TRBD2, each matching 5 bases. Germline V CDR1 and CDR2: SEHNR, FQNEAQ (reference sequence). Trimming left V 5 bases short and J 4 bases short, with 8 bases between. There are 13 residues in the CDR3. The CDR3 DNA follows: TGTGCCAGCAGCGAGAGGGGCACCGGGGAGCTGTTTTTT. As protein: CASSERGTGELFF.

The genes are TRBV9 and TRBJ2-3; tentative D call: TRBD2 (5 bases). The CDR3 runs to 14 residues. Trimming left V 4 bases short and J 2 bases short, with 11 bases between. Germline CDR1 SGDLS, CDR2 YYNGEE. The CDR3 nucleotides read TGTGCCAGCAGCCATCGACTAAACACAGATACGCAGTATTTT. Protein product: CASSHRLNTDTQYF.

The chain links TRBV5-1 to TRBJ2-1; D call uncertain. The V and J ends lost 3 bases and 4 bases respectively, with 8 bases between them. Germline CDR1 and CDR2: SGHRS and YFSETQ. The CDR3 spans 13 residues. CDR3 in amino acids: CASSWENYNEQFF. The DNA for the CDR3 is TGCGCCAGCAGCTGGGAAAATTACAATGAGCAGTTCTTC.

The chain recombines TRBV10-3 with TRBJ2-3; possibly TRBD2 for D (6 bases). Trimming shortened V by 9 bases and J by 3 bases, and 16 bases separated the two germline ends. This CDR3 region has 14 residues. Germline V gene sequence: CDR1 ENHRY, CDR2 SYGVKD. This CDR3 is CAIRPEGSTDTQYF. The CDR3 nucleotides are TGTGCCATAAGGCCGGAGGGAAGTACAGATACGCAGTATTTT.

CDR3 DNA sequence: TGTGCCAGCAGCTTAGTCGGGGGGTACCAAGAGACCCAGTACTTC. This codes for CASSLVGGYQETQYF. The rearrangement joins TRBV7-2 to TRBJ2-5, with 7 bases lining up with TRBD2. CDR3 size: 15 residues. Per germline, CDR1 SGHTA and CDR2 FQGNSA. V trimming: 1 base; J trimming: 0 bases; junction bases outside the gene matches: 2.

CDR3 protein: CSVQGGSSGTYEQYF. In DNA form, the CDR3 reads TGCAGCGTCCAGGGGGGGTCTAGCGGGACCTACGAGCAGTACTTC. The J gene is TRBJ2-7, the V gene TRBV29-1; 9 bases match TRBD2. The V segment lost 6 bases and the J segment 2 bases; nucleotides outside the gene matches: 11. Germline CDR1 SQVTM, CDR2 ANQGSEA. The CDR3 is 15 residues long.

The chain links TRBV4-2 to TRBJ2-2; D call uncertain. V lost 1 base and J lost 0, with 6 bases in between. Germline CDR1 and CDR2: LGHNA and YNFKEQ. The CDR3 spans 15 residues. This CDR3 is CASSQVDSNTGELFF. The CDR3 region has the DNA TGTGCCAGCAGCCAAGTAGACTCGAACACCGGGGAGCTGTTTTTT.

The gene calls are TRBV27 and TRBJ1-5; maybe TRBD1 (6 bases). The V end lost 6 bases, the J end lost 6 bases, and 12 bases lay between the germline ends. Germline CDR1 MNHEY, CDR2 SMNVEV (reference sequence). The CDR3 is 13 amino acids. The CDR3 sequence is CASSSGVGQPQHF. Written as DNA, the CDR3 is TGTGCCAGCAGCTCAGGGGTCGGTCAGCCCCAGCATTTT.

This rearrangement joins TRBV5-4 to TRBJ2-3, with 12 bases that match TRBD2. J was trimmed by 2 bases and V by 1 base; bases with no gene match: 2. This CDR3 contains 16 residues. The germline gives CDR1 SGHNT, CDR2 YYREEE (reference sequence). The chain's CDR3 is CASSLTSGRYTDTQYF. CDR3 DNA: TGTGCCAGCAGCTTGACTAGCGGGAGGTACACAGATACGCAGTATTTT.

V gene TRBV6-1 combines with J gene TRBJ2-7; TRBD1 is a possible D gene (5 bases). CDR3 length equals 14 residues. CDR1 and CDR2 (germline): MNHNS, SASEGT. Between the trimmed V and J ends, which lost 0 bases and 2 bases, there was a span of 8 bases. The CDR3 nucleotides read TGTGCCAGCAGTGAAGCGTGGACAACCTACGAGCAGTACTTC. Translating gives CASSEAWTTYEQYF.